The present T cell receptor beta chain was sequenced within a study of CD8 T cells in Susac syndrome. RNA, at about 0.45 to 1 ug, was reverse transcribed with random hexamers. TCRdb redid the calling of the immunoSEQ multiplex PCR reads with MiXCR, one entry per CDR3 protein. The table includes 150,000 to 200,000 distinct CDR3 sequences, around 95% detected once. CDR3 length: 14 amino acids. Germline V gives CDR1 SGHTA, CDR2 FQGNSA. V lost 4 bases and J lost 3, with 11 bases in between. This TCR was recovered from a human donor with multiple sclerosis. Sequencing was performed on CD4+ T cells from PBMCs. V is TRBV7-2 and J is TRBJ2-3, with D maybe TRBD1 (6 bases). This CDR3 reads CASSSGQFTDTQYF. CDR3 sequence (DNA): TGTGCCAGCAGCTCCGGACAGTTTACAGATACGCAGTATTTT.